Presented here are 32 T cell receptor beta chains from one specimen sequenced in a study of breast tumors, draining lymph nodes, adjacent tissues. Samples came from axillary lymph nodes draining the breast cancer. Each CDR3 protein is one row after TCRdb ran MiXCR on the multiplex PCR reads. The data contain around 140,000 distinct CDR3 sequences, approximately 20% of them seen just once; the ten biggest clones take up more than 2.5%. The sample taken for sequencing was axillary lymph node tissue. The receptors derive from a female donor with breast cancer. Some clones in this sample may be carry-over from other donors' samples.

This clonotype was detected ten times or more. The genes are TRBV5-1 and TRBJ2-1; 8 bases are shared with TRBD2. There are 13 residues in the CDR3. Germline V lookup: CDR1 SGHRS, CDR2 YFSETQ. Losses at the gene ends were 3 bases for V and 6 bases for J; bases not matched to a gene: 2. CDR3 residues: CASSSTSGNEQFF. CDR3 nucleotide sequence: TGCGCCAGCAGCTCCACTAGCGGCAATGAGCAGTTCTTC.

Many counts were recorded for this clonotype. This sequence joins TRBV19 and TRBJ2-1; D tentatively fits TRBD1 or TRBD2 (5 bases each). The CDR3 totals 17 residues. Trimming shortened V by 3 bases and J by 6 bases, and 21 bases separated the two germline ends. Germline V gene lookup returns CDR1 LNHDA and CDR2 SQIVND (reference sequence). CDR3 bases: TGTGCCAGTAGTATCCTGGGACCTGCGTTCTCCACCAATGAGCAGTTCTTC. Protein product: CASSILGPAFSTNEQFF.

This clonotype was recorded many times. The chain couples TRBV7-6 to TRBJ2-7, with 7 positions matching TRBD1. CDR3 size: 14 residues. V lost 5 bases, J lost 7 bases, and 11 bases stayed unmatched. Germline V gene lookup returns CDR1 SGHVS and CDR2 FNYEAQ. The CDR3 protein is CASSRRQGGWEQYF. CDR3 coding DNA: TGTGCCAGCAGCCGACGACAGGGCGGTTGGGAGCAGTACTTC.

As DNA, the CDR3 is TGTGCCAGCCGTAGGGACATTAGAGGTTCTAGCACAGATACGCAGTATTTT. This sequence encodes CASRRDIRGSSTDTQYF. The chain is built from TRBV5-4 and TRBJ2-3, with a possible D match to TRBD1 (6 bases). The germline V gene has CDR1 SGHNT and CDR2 YYREEE (reference sequence). V lost 7 bases and J 0 bases, leaving 21 bases between the germline ends. The CDR3 loop spans 17 amino acids.

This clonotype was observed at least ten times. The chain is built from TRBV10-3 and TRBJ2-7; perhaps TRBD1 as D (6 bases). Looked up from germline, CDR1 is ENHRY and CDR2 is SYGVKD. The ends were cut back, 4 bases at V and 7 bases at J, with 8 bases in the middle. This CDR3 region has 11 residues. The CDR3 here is CAISARGEQYF. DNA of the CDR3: TGTGCCATCAGTGCCAGGGGAGAGCAGTACTTC.

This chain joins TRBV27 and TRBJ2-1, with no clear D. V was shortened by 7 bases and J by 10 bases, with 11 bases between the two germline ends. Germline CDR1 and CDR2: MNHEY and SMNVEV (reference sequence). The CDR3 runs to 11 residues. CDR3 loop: CASIQELEQFF. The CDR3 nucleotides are TGTGCCAGCATCCAGGAACTAGAGCAGTTCTTC.

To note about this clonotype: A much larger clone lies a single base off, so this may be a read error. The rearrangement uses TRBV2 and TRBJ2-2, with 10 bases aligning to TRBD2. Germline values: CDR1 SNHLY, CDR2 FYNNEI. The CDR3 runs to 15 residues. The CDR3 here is CASKRAGGPTGEPFF. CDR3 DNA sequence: TGTGCCAGCAAGCGAGCGGGAGGGCCAACCGGGGAGCCGTTTTTT.

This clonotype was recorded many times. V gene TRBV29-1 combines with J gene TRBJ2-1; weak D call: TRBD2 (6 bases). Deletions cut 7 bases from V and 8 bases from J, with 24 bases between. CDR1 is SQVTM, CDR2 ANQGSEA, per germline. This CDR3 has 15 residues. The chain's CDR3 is CSADPGTPGGDEQFF. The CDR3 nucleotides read TGCAGCGCCGATCCCGGGACTCCCGGTGGCGATGAGCAGTTCTTC.

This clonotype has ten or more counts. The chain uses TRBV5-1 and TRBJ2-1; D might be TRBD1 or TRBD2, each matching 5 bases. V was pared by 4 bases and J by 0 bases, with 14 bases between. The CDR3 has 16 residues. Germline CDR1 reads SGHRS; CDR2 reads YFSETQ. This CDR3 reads CASSPGTAGSYNEQFF. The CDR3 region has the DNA TGCGCCAGCAGCCCCGGGACCGCCGGCTCCTACAATGAGCAGTTCTTC.

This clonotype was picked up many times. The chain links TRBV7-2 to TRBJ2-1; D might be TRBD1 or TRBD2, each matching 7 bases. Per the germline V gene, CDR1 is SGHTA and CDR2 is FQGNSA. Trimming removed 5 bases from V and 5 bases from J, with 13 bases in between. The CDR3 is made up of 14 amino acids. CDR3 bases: TGTGCCAGCAGCAAAGCGGGACAGAACAATGAGCAGTTCTTC. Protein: CASSKAGQNNEQFF.

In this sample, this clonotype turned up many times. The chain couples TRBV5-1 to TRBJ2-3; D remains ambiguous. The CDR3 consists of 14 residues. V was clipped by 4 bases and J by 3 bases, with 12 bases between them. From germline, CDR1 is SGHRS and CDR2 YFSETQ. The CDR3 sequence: CASSPGSKTDTQYF. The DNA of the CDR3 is TGCGCCAGCAGCCCCGGATCCAAAACAGATACGCAGTATTTT.

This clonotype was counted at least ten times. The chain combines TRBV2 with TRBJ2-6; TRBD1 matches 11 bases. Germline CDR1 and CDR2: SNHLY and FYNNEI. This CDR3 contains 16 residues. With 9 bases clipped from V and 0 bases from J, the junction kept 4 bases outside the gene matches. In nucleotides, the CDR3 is TGTGCCAGAGGGACAGGGGGTATCTCTGGGGCCAACGTCCTGACTTTC. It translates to CARGTGGISGANVLTF.

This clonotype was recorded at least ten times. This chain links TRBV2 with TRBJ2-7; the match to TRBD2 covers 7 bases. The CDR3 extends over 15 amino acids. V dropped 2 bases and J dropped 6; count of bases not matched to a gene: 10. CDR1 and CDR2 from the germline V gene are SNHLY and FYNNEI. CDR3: CASSESSSGAGEQYF. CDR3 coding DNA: TGTGCCAGCAGTGAATCCTCTAGCGGAGCCGGCGAGCAGTACTTC.

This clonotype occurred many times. CDR3 amino acids: CASSKVVTSGAHNEQFF. CDR3 DNA: TGTGCCAGTAGTAAGGTAGTGACTAGCGGGGCGCACAATGAGCAGTTCTTC. The chain joins TRBV19 to TRBJ2-1, with 11 positions matching TRBD2. Germline loops: CDR1 LNHDA, CDR2 SQIVND (reference sequence). V lost 4 bases and J lost 5; bases outside the gene matches: 10. This CDR3 spans 17 amino acids.

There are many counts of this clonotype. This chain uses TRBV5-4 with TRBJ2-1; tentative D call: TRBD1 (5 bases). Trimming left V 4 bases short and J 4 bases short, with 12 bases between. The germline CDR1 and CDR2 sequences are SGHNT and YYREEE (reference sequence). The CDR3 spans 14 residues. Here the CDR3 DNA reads TGTGCCAGCAGCCCTGGGCGGACATACAATGAGCAGTTCTTC. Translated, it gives CASSPGRTYNEQFF.

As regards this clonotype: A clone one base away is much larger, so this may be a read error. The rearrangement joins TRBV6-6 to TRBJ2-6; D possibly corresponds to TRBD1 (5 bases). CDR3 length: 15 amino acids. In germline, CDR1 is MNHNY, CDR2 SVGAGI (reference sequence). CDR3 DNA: TGTGCCAGCAGTCTGGGGCTGCCTGGGGCCAACGCCCTGACTTTC. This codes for CASSLGLPGANALTF.

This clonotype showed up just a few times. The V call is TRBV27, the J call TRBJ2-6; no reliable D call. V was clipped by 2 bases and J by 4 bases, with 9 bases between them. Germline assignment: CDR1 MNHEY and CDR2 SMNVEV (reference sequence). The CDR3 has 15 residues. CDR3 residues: CASSLKSAGANVLTF. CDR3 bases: TGTGCCAGCAGTTTAAAGTCAGCGGGGGCCAACGTCCTGACTTTC.

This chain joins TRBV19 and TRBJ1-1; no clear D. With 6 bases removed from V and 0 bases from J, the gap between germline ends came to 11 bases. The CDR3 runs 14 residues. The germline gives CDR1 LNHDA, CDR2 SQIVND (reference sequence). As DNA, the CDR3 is TGTGCCAGTAGGAGGAAGAGCCTGAACACTGAAGCTTTCTTT. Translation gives CASRRKSLNTEAFF.

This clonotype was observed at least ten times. CDR3 DNA: TGCGCCAGCAGCCAAGATGATAGGGCTAGCGGGAGCAATGAGCAGTTCTTC. Residues: CASSQDDRASGSNEQFF. This sequence joins TRBV4-1 and TRBJ2-1, with 10 positions matching TRBD2. The junction had 8 bases not matched to a gene; V was cut back by 0 bases and J by 6 bases. The CDR3 covers 17 residues. Looked up from germline, CDR1 is MGHRA and CDR2 is YSYEKL.

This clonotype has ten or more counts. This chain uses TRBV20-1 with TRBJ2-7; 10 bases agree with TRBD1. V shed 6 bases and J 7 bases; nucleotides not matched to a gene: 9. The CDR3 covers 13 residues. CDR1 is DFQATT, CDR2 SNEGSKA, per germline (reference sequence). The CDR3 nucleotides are TGCAGTGCACCCTGGGACAGGGGAATGGAGCAGTACTTC. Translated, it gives CSAPWDRGMEQYF.

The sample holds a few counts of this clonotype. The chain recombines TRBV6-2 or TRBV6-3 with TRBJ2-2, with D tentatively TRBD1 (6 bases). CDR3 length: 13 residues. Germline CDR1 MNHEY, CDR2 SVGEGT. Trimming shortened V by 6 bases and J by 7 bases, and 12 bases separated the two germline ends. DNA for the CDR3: TGTGCCAGCAGCCAACAGGGTATCGGGGAGCTGTTTTTT. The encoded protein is CASSQQGIGELFF.

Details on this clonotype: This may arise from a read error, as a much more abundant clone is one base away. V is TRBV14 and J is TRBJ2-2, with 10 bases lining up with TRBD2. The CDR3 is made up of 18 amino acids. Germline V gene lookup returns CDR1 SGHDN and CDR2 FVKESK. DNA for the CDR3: TGTGCCGGCAGCCAAGATTTAGGGCTAGCGGGAGTCACCGGGGAGCTGTTTTTT. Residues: CAGSQDLGLAGVTGELFF.

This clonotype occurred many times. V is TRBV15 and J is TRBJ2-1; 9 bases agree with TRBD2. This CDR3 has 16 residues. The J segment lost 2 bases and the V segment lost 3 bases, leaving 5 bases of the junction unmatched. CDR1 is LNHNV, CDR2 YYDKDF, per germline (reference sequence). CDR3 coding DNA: TGTGCCACCAGCAGGGAAAGCGGGAGGACCTACAATGAGCAGTTCTTC. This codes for CATSRESGRTYNEQFF. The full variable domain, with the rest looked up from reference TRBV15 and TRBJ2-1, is DAMVIQNPRYQVTQFGKPVTLSCSQTLNHNVMYWYQQKSSQAPKLLFHYYDKDFNNEADTPDNFQSRRPNTSFCFLDIRSPGLGDTAMYLCATSRESGRTYNEQFFGPGTRLTVL.

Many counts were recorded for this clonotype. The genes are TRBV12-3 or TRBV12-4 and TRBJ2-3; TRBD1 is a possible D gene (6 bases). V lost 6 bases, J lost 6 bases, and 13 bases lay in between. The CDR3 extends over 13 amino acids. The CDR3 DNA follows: TGTGCCAGCAGGAGGGGGAGTACGGATACGCAGTATTTT. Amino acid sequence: CASRRGSTDTQYF.

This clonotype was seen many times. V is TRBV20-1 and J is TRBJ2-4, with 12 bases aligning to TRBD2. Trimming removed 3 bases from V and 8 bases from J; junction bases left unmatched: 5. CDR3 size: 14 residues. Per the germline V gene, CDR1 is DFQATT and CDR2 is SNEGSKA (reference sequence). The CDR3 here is CSASTSGRRDIQYF. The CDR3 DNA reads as TGCAGTGCTAGTACTAGCGGGAGGAGGGACATTCAGTACTTC.

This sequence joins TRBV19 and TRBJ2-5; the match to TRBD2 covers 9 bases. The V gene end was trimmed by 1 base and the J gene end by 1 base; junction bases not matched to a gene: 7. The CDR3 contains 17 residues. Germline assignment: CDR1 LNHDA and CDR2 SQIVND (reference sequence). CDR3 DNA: TGTGCCAGTAGTATAGTTCTGGCGGGAGGGCCCCAAGAGACCCAGTACTTC. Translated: CASSIVLAGGPQETQYF.

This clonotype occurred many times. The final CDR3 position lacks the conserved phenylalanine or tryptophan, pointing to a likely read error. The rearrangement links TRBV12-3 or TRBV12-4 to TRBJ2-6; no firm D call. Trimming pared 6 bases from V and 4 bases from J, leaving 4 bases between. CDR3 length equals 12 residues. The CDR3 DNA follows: TGTGCCAGCAGCCTAGGGGCCAACGTCCTGACTCTC. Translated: CASSLGANVLTL.

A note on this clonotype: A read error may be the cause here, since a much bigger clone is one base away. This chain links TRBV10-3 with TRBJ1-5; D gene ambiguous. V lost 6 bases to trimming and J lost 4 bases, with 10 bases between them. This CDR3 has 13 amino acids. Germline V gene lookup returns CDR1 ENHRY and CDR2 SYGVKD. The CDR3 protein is CAIRLDGNQPQHF. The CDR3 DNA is TGTGCCATCAGGCTCGACGGAAATCAGCCCCAGCATTTT.

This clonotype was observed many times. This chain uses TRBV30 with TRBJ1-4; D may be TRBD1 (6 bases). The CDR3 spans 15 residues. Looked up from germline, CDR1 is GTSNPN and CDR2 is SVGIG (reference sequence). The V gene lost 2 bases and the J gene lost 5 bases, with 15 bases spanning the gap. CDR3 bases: TGTGCCTGGAGTCGTCCGACAGGCGGGAATGAAAAACTGTTTTTT. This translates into CAWSRPTGGNEKLFF.

The CDR3 DNA follows: TGTGCCAGCACGGACAAAAACATTCAGTACTTC. This sequence encodes CASTDKNIQYF. This sequence joins TRBV6-1 and TRBJ2-4, with D unclear. Looked up from germline, CDR1 is MNHNS and CDR2 is SASEGT. The CDR3 has 11 residues. Trimming took off 7 bases at V and 3 bases at J, with 4 bases between the two ends.

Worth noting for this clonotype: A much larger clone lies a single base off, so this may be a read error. As DNA, the CDR3 is TGCAGCGCCCGGAGGGGATACGAGCAGTACTTC. Translating gives CSARRGYEQYF. The rearrangement joins TRBV20-1 to TRBJ2-7, with D maybe TRBD2 (6 bases). The CDR3 runs to 11 residues. Germline V gene data show CDR1 as DFQATT and CDR2 as SNEGSKA (reference sequence).

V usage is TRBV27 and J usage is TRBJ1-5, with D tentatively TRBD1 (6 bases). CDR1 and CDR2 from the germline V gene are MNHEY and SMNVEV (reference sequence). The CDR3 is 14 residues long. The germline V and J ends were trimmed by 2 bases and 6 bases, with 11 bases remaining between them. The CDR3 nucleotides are TGTGCCAGCAGTTTACGGCAGGGGTCTCAGCCCCAGCATTTT. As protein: CASSLRQGSQPQHF.